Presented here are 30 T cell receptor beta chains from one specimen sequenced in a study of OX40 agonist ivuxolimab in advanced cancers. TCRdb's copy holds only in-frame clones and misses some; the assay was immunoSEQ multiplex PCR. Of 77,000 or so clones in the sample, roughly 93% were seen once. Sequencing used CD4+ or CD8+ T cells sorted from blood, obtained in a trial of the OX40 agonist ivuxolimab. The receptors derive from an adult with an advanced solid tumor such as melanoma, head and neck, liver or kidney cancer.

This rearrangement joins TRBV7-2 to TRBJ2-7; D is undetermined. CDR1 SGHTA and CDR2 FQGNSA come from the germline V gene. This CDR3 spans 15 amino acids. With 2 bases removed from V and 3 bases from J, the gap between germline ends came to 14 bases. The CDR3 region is CASSLWRTEYYEQYF. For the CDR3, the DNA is TGTGCCAGCAGCTTATGGCGAACGGAGTACTACGAGCAGTACTTC. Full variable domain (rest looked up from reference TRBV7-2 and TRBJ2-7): GAGVSQSPSNKVTEKGKDVELRCDPISGHTALYWYRQSLGQGLEFLIYFQGNSAPDKSGLPSDRFSAERTGGSVSTLTIQRTQQEDSAVYLCASSLWRTEYYEQYFGPGTRLTVT.

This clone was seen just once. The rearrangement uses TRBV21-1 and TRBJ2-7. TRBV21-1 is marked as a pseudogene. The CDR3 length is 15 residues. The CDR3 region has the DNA TGTGCCAGCAGCAAAGTTATGGGATGGGACTACGAGCAGTACTTC. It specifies CASSKVMGWDYEQYF.

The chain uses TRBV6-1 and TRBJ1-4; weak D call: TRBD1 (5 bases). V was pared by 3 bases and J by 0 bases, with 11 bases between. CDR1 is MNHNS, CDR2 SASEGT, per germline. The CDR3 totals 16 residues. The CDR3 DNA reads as TGTGCCAGCAGTGATGAGGGGTTTGCAACTAATGAAAAACTGTTTTTT. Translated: CASSDEGFATNEKLFF.

CDR3 bases: TGTGCCAGCAGCACTGAGAGGGATCAGCCCCAGCATTTT. This gives the protein CASSTERDQPQHF. The rearrangement joins TRBV7-2 to TRBJ1-5; no reliable D call. Germline CDR1 reads SGHTA; CDR2 reads FQGNSA. Trimming took off 5 bases at V and 5 bases at J, with 10 bases between the two ends. The CDR3 runs to 13 residues. Based on the CDR3 plus reference TRBV7-2 and TRBJ1-5, the full variable domain is GAGVSQSPSNKVTEKGKDVELRCDPISGHTALYWYRQSLGQGLEFLIYFQGNSAPDKSGLPSDRFSAERTGGSVSTLTIQRTQQEDSAVYLCASSTERDQPQHFGDGTRLSIL.

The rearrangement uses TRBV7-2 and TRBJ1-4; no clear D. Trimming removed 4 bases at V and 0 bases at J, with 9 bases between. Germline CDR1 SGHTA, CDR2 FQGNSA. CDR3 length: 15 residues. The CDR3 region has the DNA TGTGCCAGCAGCTACCTCGGGTCAACTAATGAAAAACTGTTTTTT. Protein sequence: CASSYLGSTNEKLFF.

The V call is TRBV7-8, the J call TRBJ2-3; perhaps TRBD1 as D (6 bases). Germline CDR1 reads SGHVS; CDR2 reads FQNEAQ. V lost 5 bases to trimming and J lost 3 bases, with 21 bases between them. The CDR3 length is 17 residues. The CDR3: CASSPTRPGQRTDTQYF. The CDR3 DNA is TGTGCCAGCAGCCCCACGAGACCCGGACAGAGAACAGATACGCAGTATTTT.

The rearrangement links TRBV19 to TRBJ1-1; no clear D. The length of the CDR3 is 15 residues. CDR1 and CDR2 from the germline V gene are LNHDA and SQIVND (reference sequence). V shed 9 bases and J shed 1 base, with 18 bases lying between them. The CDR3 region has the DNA TGTGCCAGCAAACGGGTATTCCACGGGAACACTGAAGCTTTCTTT. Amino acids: CASKRVFHGNTEAFF.

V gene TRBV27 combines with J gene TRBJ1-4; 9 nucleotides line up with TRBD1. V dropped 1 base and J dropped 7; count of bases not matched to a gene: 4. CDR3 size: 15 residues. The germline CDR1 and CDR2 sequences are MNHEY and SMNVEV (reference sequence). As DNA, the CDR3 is TGTGCCAGCAGTTTATTGGGACAGGGTGGTGAAAAACTGTTTTTT. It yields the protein CASSLLGQGGEKLFF.

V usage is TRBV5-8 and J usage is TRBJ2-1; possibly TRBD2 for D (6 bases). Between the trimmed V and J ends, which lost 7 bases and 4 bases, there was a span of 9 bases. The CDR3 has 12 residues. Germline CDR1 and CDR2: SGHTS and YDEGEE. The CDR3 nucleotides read TGTGCCAGCGGGACTTTTTACAATGAGCAGTTCTTC. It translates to CASGTFYNEQFF.

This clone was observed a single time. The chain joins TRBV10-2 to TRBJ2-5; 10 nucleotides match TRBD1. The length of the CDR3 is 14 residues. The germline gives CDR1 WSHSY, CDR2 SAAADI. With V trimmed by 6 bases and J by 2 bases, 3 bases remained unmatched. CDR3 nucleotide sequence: TGCGCCAGCAGGTGGACAGGGGGGCAAGAGACCCAGTACTTC. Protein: CASRWTGGQETQYF.

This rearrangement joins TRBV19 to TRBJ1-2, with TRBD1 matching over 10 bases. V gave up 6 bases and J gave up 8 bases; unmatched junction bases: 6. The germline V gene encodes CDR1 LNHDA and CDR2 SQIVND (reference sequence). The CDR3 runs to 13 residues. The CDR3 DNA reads TGTGCCAGTAGCACTGGACAGGGGGACGGCTACACCTTC. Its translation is CASSTGQGDGYTF.

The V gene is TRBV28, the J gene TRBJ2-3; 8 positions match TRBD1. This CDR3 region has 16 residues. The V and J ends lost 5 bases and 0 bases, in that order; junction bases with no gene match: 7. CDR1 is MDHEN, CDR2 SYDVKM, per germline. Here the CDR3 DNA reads TGTGCCAGCAGTGAAAAACAGGGGGTAAGCACAGATACGCAGTATTTT. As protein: CASSEKQGVSTDTQYF. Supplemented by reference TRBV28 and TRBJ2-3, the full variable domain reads DVKVTQSSRYLVKRTGEKVFLECVQDMDHENMFWYRQDPGLGLRLIYFSYDVKMKEKGDIPEGYSVSREKKERFSLILESASTNQTSMYLCASSEKQGVSTDTQYFGPGTRLTVL.

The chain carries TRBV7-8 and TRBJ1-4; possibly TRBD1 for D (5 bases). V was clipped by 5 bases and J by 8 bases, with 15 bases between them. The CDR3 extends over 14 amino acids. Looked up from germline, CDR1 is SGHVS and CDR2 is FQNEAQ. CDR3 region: CASSRAGVEEKLFF. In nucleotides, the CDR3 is TGTGCCAGCAGCCGGGCGGGGGTTGAAGAAAAACTGTTTTTT.

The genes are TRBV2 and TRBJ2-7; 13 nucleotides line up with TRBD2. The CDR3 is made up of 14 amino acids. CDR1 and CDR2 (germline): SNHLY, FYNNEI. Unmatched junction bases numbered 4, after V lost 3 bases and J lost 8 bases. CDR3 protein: CASSDTGTSGKQYF. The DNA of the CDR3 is TGTGCCAGCAGTGACACCGGGACTAGCGGGAAGCAGTACTTC.

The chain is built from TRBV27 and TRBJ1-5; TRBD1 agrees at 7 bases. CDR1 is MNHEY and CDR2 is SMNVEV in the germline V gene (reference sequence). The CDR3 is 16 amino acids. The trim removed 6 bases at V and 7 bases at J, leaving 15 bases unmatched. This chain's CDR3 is CASRSAGQDVRQPQHF. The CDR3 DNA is TGTGCCAGCAGGTCGGCCGGACAGGACGTACGGCAGCCCCAGCATTTT.

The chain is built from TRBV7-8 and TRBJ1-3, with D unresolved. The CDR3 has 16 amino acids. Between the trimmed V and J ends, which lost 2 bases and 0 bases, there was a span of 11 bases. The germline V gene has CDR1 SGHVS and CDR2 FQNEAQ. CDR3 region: CASSLIGFSSGNTIYF. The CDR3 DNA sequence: TGTGCCAGCAGCTTAATTGGGTTTAGCTCTGGAAACACCATATATTTT.

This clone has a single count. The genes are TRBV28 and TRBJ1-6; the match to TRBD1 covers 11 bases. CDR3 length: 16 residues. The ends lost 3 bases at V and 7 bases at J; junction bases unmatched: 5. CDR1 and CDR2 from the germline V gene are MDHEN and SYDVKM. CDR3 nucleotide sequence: TGTGCCAGCAGTTTGACGGACAGGGGGCCGAATTCACCCCTCCACTTT. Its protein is CASSLTDRGPNSPLHF.

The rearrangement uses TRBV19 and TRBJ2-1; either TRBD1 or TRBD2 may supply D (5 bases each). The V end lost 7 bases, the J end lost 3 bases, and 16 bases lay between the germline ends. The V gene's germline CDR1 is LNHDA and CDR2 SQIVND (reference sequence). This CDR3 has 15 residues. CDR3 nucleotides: TGTGCCAGTACTATCGGGGCAGGTGGCTACAATGAGCAGTTCTTC. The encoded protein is CASTIGAGGYNEQFF.

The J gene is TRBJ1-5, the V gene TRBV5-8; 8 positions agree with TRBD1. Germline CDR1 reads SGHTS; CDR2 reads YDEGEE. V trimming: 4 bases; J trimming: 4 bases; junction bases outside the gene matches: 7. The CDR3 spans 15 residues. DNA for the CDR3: TGTGCCAGCAGCATGGACAGGGTGAGGAATCAGCCCCAGCATTTT. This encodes CASSMDRVRNQPQHF.

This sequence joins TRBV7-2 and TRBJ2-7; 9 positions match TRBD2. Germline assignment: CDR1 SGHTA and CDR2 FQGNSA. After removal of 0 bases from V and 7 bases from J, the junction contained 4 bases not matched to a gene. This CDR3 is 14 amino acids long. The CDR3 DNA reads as TGTGCCAGCAGCTTAGCGGCGGGAGGGCGGGAGCAGTACTTC. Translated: CASSLAAGGREQYF.

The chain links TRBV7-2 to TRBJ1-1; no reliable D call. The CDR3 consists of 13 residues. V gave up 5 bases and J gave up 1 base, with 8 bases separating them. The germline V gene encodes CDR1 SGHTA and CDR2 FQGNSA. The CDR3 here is CASSPRTNTEAFF. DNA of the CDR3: TGTGCCAGCAGCCCGCGGACGAACACTGAAGCTTTCTTT.

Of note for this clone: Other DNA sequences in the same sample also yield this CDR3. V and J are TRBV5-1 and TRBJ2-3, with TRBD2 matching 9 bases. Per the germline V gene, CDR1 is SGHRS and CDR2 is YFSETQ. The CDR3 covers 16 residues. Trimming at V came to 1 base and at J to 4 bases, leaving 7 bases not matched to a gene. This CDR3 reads CASSLFGGGAADTQYF. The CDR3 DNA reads TGCGCCAGCAGCTTGTTTGGCGGGGGGGCCGCAGATACGCAGTATTTT.

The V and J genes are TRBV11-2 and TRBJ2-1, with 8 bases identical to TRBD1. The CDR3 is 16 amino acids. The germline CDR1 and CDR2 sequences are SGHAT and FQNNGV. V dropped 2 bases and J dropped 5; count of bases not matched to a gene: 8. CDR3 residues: CASSLRRDRKNNEQFF. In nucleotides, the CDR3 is TGTGCCAGCAGCTTACGCCGGGACAGGAAGAACAATGAGCAGTTCTTC. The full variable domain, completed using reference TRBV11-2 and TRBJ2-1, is EAGVAQSPRYKIIEKRQSVAFWCNPISGHATLYWYQQILGQGPKLLIQFQNNGVVDDSQLPKDRFSAERLKGVDSTLKIQPAKLEDSAVYLCASSLRRDRKNNEQFFGPGTRLTVL.

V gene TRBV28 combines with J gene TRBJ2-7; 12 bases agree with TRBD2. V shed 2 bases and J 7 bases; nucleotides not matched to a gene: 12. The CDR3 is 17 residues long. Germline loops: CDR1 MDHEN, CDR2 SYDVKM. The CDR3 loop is CASSLVLGASGRAEQYF. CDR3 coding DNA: TGTGCCAGCAGTTTAGTCCTTGGTGCTAGCGGGAGGGCTGAGCAGTACTTC. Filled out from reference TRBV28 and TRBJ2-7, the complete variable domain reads DVKVTQSSRYLVKRTGEKVFLECVQDMDHENMFWYRQDPGLGLRLIYFSYDVKMKEKGDIPEGYSVSREKKERFSLILESASTNQTSMYLCASSLVLGASGRAEQYFGPGTRLTVT.

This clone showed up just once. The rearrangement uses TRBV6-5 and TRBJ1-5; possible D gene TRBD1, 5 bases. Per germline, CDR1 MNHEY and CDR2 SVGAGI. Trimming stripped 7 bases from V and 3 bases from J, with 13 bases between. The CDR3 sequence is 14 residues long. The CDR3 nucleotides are TGTGCCAGCACCATAACAGGACACAATCAGCCCCAGCATTTT. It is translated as CASTITGHNQPQHF.

In nucleotides, the CDR3 is TGTGCCAGCAGCCAAGCCGGGCGGGGAATGGGAAGCGAGACCCAGTACTTC. It specifies CASSQAGRGMGSETQYF. This chain uses TRBV14 with TRBJ2-5; possible D gene TRBD2, 6 bases. Trimming took 1 base from V and 5 from J, leaving 20 bases between them. The germline V gene encodes CDR1 SGHDN and CDR2 FVKESK. The CDR3 runs to 17 residues.

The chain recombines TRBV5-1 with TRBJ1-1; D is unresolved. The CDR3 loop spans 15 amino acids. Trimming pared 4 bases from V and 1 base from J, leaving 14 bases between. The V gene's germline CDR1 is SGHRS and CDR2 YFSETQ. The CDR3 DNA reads TGCGCCAGCAGCGCGGGAGCCTCTACGAACACTGAAGCTTTCTTT. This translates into CASSAGASTNTEAFF.

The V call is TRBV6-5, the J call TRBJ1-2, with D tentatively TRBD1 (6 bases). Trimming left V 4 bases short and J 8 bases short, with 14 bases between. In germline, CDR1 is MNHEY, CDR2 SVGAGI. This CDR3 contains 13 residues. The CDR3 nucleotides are TGTGCCAGCAGTTGGGGGCCCTCCGAAGGCTACACCTTC. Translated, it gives CASSWGPSEGYTF.

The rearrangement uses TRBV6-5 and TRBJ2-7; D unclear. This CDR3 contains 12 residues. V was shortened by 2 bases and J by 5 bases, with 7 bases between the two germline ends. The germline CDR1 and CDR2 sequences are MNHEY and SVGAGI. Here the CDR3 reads CASSYVGNEQYF. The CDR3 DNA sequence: TGTGCCAGCAGTTACGTAGGAAACGAGCAGTACTTC.

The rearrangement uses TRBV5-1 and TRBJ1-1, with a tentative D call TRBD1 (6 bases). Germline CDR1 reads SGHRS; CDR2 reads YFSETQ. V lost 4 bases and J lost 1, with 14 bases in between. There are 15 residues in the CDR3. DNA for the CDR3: TGCGCCAGCAGCCAGCAGGGGCCCCCGAACACTGAAGCTTTCTTT. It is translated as CASSQQGPPNTEAFF.